This T cell receptor beta chain was identified in a study of T cells in Graves' hyperthyroidism and ophthalmopathy. Overall study: Once the initial diagnosis was made, peripheral blood was obtained before any treatment.

The source material, RNA transcripts, was used to amplify TCR beta CDR3 regions. In the first-round RT-PCR of the TCR CDR3, the HTBI primer set was used. TCRdb re-called the multiplex PCR reads with MiXCR, one entry per CDR3 protein. The table includes 360,000 or so distinct CDR3 sequences, around 18% detected once. This clonotype was observed a few times. The antigen is unknown. Germline assignment: CDR1 MNHNS and CDR2 SASEGT. Trimming shortened V by 5 bases and J by 6 bases, and 13 bases separated the two germline ends. The CDR3 extends over 13 amino acids. Broader study findings: Most clonotypes expanded in the thyroid (above 0.001) were also present in blood.

The study excluded patients with uncontrolled infection, other autoimmune disease, pregnancy or lactation. The chain recombines TRBV6-1 with TRBJ1-1, with D unresolved. Sequences were obtained from blood. This TCR derives from a woman between 40 and 55 years old with Graves' ophthalmopathy. The CDR3 DNA is TGTGCCAGCAGTCCCGGACCGGGGTCTGAAGCTTTCTTT. Translated, it gives CASSPGPGSEAFF.